This is a list of T cell receptor beta chains from one sample in a study of cytomegalovirus exposure and HLA in healthy donors. The table came from immunoSEQ multiplex PCR; TCRdb's copy has only in-frame clones and leaves some out. The sample carries 100,000 to 150,000 clones, over 75% recorded once. The source material was PBMCs. Receptors originate from a male donor in good health and CMV-seropositive. Each CDR3 is given with its conserved first and last residue. D genes are given only for firm matches. A row's size may be missing; if present it is once, few, many or a size class.

>TRBJ1-2|TRBD1|NA|TRBV10-3
CAINLGTGNGYTF
TGTGCCATCAACCTCGGGACAGGGAATGGCTACACCTTC
>TRBJ2-7|NA|NA|TRBV5-6
CASSSTGGPNEQYF
TGTGCCAGCAGCTCCACGGGCGGGCCCAACGAGCAGTACTTC
>TRBJ2-7|TRBD2|NA|TRBV4-1
CASRGLAGDREQYF
TGCGCCAGCAGGGGACTAGCGGGAGATAGAGAGCAGTACTTC
>TRBJ2-2|TRBD2|NA|TRBV5-1
CASSLAGGGYTGELFF
TGCGCCAGCAGCTTGGCCGGGGGGGGTTACACCGGGGAGCTGTTTTTT
>TRBJ2-4|TRBD2|NA|TRBV5-1
CASSLDGTIDKNSQYF
TGCGCCAGCAGCTTGGACGGGACTATCGACAAAAACAGTCAGTACTTC
>TRBJ1-5|NA|NA|TRBV30
CAWADYSNQPQHF
TGTGCCTGGGCAGATTATAGCAATCAGCCCCAGCATTTT
>TRBJ2-3|NA|few|TRBV7-9
CASSLGQGTDTQYF
TGTGCCAGCAGCTTGGGCCAGGGTACAGATACGCAGTATTTT
>TRBJ2-5|NA|NA|TRBV28
CASTPPGTQETQYF
TGTGCCAGCACTCCCCCCGGGACACAAGAGACCCAGTACTTC
>TRBJ2-7|NA|NA|TRBV5-1
CASSLEQGLGEQYF
TGCGCCAGCAGCTTGGAGCAGGGACTGGGTGAGCAGTACTTC
>TRBJ2-5|TRBD1|NA|TRBV25-1
CASVDRGAQETQYF
TGTGCCAGCGTTGACAGGGGCGCCCAAGAGACCCAGTACTTC
>TRBJ2-5|TRBD2|NA|TRBV6-5
CASSYGESSGAETQYF
TGTGCCAGCAGTTACGGAGAGTCTAGCGGGGCGGAGACCCAGTACTTC
>TRBJ2-5|NA|few|TRBV10-3
CAISDRGAGETQYF
TGTGCCATCAGTGACCGGGGGGCGGGGGAGACCCAGTACTTC
>TRBJ1-4|TRBD1|NA|TRBV2
CASSELGTDNEKLFF
TGTGCCAGCAGTGAATTAGGGACAGATAATGAAAAACTGTTTTTT